These T cell receptor beta chains were read from a single sample in a study of shared clonotypes between healthy human individuals. Measured with immunoSEQ multiplex PCR; TCRdb has only the in-frame clones, and not every one. The data hold about 2.3 million clones, with more than 85% observed a single time. Sequenced: naive CD4+ T cells from PBMCs. These receptors all come from a man aged 18 to 35 in good health. Some clones in this sample may be carry-over from other donors' samples. The CDR3 runs from the conserved cysteine through the conserved F or W. The order of the fields is D gene, J gene, clone size, V gene, CDR3 length, CDR3 protein, CDR3 DNA. A D gene is named only where the DNA matches it firmly. Only some rows state a clone size, as once, few, many or a class for expanded clones.

D: .
J: TRBJ1-4
size: .
V: TRBV7-9
length: 15
CDR3: CASSYPAGAREKLFF
DNA: TGTGCCAGCAGCTACCCGGCCGGGGCTAGGGAAAAACTGTTTTTT

D: TRBD2
J: TRBJ2-3
size: .
V: TRBV18
length: 16
CDR3: CASSSTTSGGTDTQYF
DNA: TGTGCCAGCTCATCTACGACTAGCGGGGGTACAGATACGCAGTATTTT

D: .
J: TRBJ2-4
size: .
V: TRBV7-6
length: 14
CDR3: CASSPSGAKNIQYF
DNA: TGTGCCAGCAGCCCATCGGGAGCCAAAAACATTCAGTACTTC

D: TRBD2
J: TRBJ2-2
size: .
V: TRBV10-3
length: 17
CDR3: CAISVGTSGSWTGELFF
DNA: TGTGCCATCAGTGTCGGGACTAGCGGGAGCTGGACCGGGGAGCTGTTTTTT

D: .
J: TRBJ2-2
size: .
V: TRBV28
length: 14
CDR3: CASSLYRNTGELFF
DNA: TGTGCCAGCAGTTTATACCGAAACACCGGGGAGCTGTTTTTT

D: TRBD2
J: TRBJ2-1
size: .
V: TRBV5-1
length: 17
CDR3: CASSLDLAGSTYNEQFF
DNA: TGCGCCAGCAGCTTGGATCTAGCGGGATCCACCTACAATGAGCAGTTCTTC

D: .
J: TRBJ1-2
size: once
V: TRBV19
length: 17
CDR3: CASMGGAGATDDYGYTF
DNA: TGTGCCAGTATGGGGGGTGCAGGGGCCACCGACGACTATGGCTACACCTTC

D: TRBD1
J: TRBJ2-2
size: once
V: TRBV5-1
length: 16
CDR3: CASSTTGTVNTGELFF
DNA: TGCGCCAGCAGCACCACCGGGACAGTGAACACCGGGGAGCTGTTTTTT

D: TRBD2
J: TRBJ2-1
size: .
V: TRBV11-3
length: 14
CDR3: CASSLTQAGGEQFF
DNA: TGTGCCAGCAGCTTAACCCAAGCGGGAGGTGAGCAGTTCTTC

D: .
J: TRBJ1-1
size: .
V: TRBV7-3
length: 15
CDR3: CASSLALPPGTEAFF
DNA: TGTGCCAGCAGCTTAGCGCTCCCTCCCGGCACTGAAGCTTTCTTT

D: .
J: TRBJ1-4
size: .
V: TRBV5-5
length: 14
CDR3: CASSGTATNEKLFF
DNA: TGTGCCAGCAGCGGGACTGCAACTAATGAAAAACTGTTTTTT

D: .
J: TRBJ1-2
size: .
V: TRBV28
length: 16
CDR3: CASSPTTPGRLYGYTF
DNA: TGTGCCAGCAGTCCCACTACTCCGGGACGACTCTATGGCTACACCTTC

D: TRBD1
J: TRBJ1-2
size: .
V: TRBV19
length: 14
CDR3: CASSMTGKADGYTF
DNA: TGTGCCAGTAGTATGACAGGGAAGGCGGATGGCTACACCTTC

D: TRBD1
J: TRBJ2-6
size: once
V: TRBV7-9
length: 16
CDR3: CASSRGQGVGANVLTF
DNA: TGTGCCAGCAGCAGGGGACAGGGTGTTGGGGCCAACGTCCTGACTTTC

D: TRBD1
J: TRBJ1-1
size: .
V: TRBV28
length: 13
CDR3: CASSLDRDTEAFF
DNA: TGTGCCAGCAGTTTGGACAGGGACACTGAAGCTTTCTTT

D: .
J: TRBJ1-3
size: .
V: TRBV5-1
length: 14
CDR3: CASSLGASGNTIYF
DNA: TGCGCCAGCAGCTTGGGCGCCTCAGGAAACACCATATATTTT

D: .
J: TRBJ1-2
size: .
V: TRBV14
length: 14
CDR3: CATAFGSGFYGYTF
DNA: TGTGCCACCGCCTTCGGATCGGGCTTCTATGGCTACACCTTC

D: .
J: TRBJ2-6
size: .
V: TRBV5-3
length: 15
CDR3: CARSGGGSGANVLTF
DNA: TGTGCCAGAAGCGGAGGGGGCTCTGGGGCCAACGTCCTGACTTTC

D: TRBD2
J: TRBJ2-5
size: once
V: TRBV19
length: 13
CDR3: CASGTAGGVYRYF
DNA: TGTGCCAGTGGAACAGCGGGGGGGGTTTATCGGTACTTC

D: .
J: TRBJ1-5
size: once
V: TRBV6-1
length: 15
CDR3: CASKEGQGLTQPQHF
DNA: TGTGCCAGCAAAGAGGGTCAGGGTTTGACTCAGCCCCAGCATTTT

D: .
J: TRBJ2-2
size: .
V: TRBV10-3
length: 15
CDR3: CAISGGTAQPGELFF
DNA: TGTGCCATCAGTGGTGGGACTGCTCAACCCGGGGAGCTGTTTTTT

D: TRBD2
J: TRBJ2-1
size: .
V: TRBV4-3
length: 16
CDR3: CASSQRGGRAGDEQFF
DNA: TGCGCCAGCAGCCAAAGGGGCGGGAGGGCCGGGGATGAGCAGTTCTTC

D: .
J: TRBJ1-1
size: .
V: TRBV5-4
length: 15
CDR3: CASSSLRGEGTEAFF
DNA: TGTGCCAGCAGCTCCCTCCGGGGTGAGGGCACTGAAGCTTTCTTT

D: .
J: TRBJ1-2
size: .
V: TRBV27
length: 13
CDR3: CASSSSVSYGYTF
DNA: TGTGCCAGCAGTAGTTCTGTAAGCTATGGCTACACCTTC

D: .
J: TRBJ2-7
size: .
V: TRBV5-1
length: 14
CDR3: CASRPGRIPYEQYF
DNA: TGCGCCAGCAGACCGGGCAGGATCCCTTACGAGCAGTACTTC

D: .
J: TRBJ2-2
size: .
V: TRBV18
length: 15
CDR3: CASSPGTGNTGELFF
DNA: TGTGCCAGCTCACCCGGGACGGGGAACACCGGGGAGCTGTTTTTT

D: .
J: TRBJ1-1
size: .
V: TRBV5-1
length: 13
CDR3: CASSLQENTEAFF
DNA: TGCGCCAGCAGCCTGCAGGAGAACACTGAAGCTTTCTTT

D: TRBD1
J: TRBJ1-1
size: few
V: TRBV19
length: 14
CDR3: CASSIQGANTEAFF
DNA: TGTGCCAGTAGTATCCAGGGGGCGAACACTGAAGCTTTCTTT

D: .
J: TRBJ1-1
size: .
V: TRBV5-6
length: 16
CDR3: CASSLVSGRMNTEAFF
DNA: TGTGCCAGCAGCCTGGTTAGCGGCAGGATGAACACTGAAGCTTTCTTT

D: .
J: TRBJ1-1
size: few
V: TRBV6-6
length: 14
CDR3: CASSPGRGSTEAFF
DNA: TGTGCCAGCAGTCCCGGAAGGGGTTCCACTGAAGCTTTCTTT

D: .
J: TRBJ1-3
size: .
V: TRBV4-2
length: 17
CDR3: CASSQVSRPSSGNTIYF
DNA: TGTGCCAGCAGCCAAGTTTCCCGGCCTTCCTCTGGAAACACCATATATTTT

D: .
J: TRBJ2-5
size: .
V: TRBV20-1
length: 11
CDR3: CSARVKETQYF
DNA: TGCAGTGCTAGAGTGAAGGAGACCCAGTACTTC

D: .
J: TRBJ2-7
size: .
V: TRBV7-9
length: 12
CDR3: CATGRDSYEQYF
DNA: TGTGCCACGGGGCGGGACTCCTACGAGCAGTACTTC

D: .
J: TRBJ2-6
size: .
V: TRBV19
length: 16
CDR3: CASSIGAGVGANVLTF
DNA: TGTGCCAGTAGTATCGGGGCAGGGGTTGGGGCCAACGTCCTGACTTTC

D: .
J: TRBJ1-3
size: .
V: TRBV7-8
length: 16
CDR3: CASSPKFRQVGNTIYF
DNA: TGTGCCAGCAGCCCTAAGTTTAGACAGGTTGGAAACACCATATATTTT

D: TRBD1
J: TRBJ1-1
size: once
V: TRBV11-2
length: 14
CDR3: CASSKGQGAVDAFF
DNA: TGTGCCAGCAGCAAGGGACAGGGAGCTGTCGACGCTTTCTTT

D: .
J: TRBJ2-3
size: .
V: TRBV4-1
length: 15
CDR3: CASSQERAKTDTQYF
DNA: TGCGCCAGCAGCCAAGAGCGAGCGAAGACAGATACGCAGTATTTT

D: TRBD2
J: TRBJ2-3
size: .
V: TRBV6-1
length: 14
CDR3: CASSEGGGLDTQYF
DNA: TGTGCCAGCAGTGAAGGGGGAGGGTTGGATACGCAGTATTTT

D: .
J: TRBJ2-5
size: .
V: TRBV5-4
length: 15
CDR3: CASSATGARRETQYF
DNA: TGTGCCAGCAGCGCGACGGGGGCCCGGAGAGAGACCCAGTACTTC